The 2 T cell receptor beta chains below all came from one sample that was sequenced in a study of regulatory T cells in long-lasting Graves disease. Building of the TCR beta libraries involved iRepertoire HTBI primers and Arm-PCR of CDR3 regions. TCRdb re-called the multiplex PCR reads through MiXCR, storing one row per CDR3 protein. Of 550,000 to 700,000 distinct CDR3 sequences listed, approximately 16% are singletons. Specified time point: newly diagnosed GD, antithyroid drugs for less than 3 months. Following extraction of RNA from PBMCs, that RNA was used to make the TCR library. These data were also reused for a study on T cells in Graves' hyperthyroidism and ophthalmopathy.

The sequencing used peripheral blood mononuclear cells (PBMCs), collected at new diagnosis, from a patient treated with antithyroid drugs. These receptors all stem from a man aged 18 to 29 with Graves disease.

In regard to this clonotype: A clone one base away is much larger, so this may be a read error. The chain is built from TRBV11-3 and TRBJ2-5; a weak D match, TRBD1 (6 bases). Near its end, the DNA agrees better with TRBJ2-1, so the J call may be wrong. This CDR3 is 13 amino acids long. Germline values: CDR1 SGHNT, CDR2 YENEEA. The CDR3 here is CANSLAGDGEQFF. CDR3 DNA sequence: TGTGCCAACAGCTTAGCAGGGGACGGTGAGCAGTTCTTC.

This clonotype was observed a handful of times. Written as DNA, the CDR3 is TGTGCCACCCGGGACGCGTCCTCCTACGAGCAGTACTTC. It encodes CATRDASSYEQYF. This chain uses TRBV2 with TRBJ2-7; D tentatively fits TRBD1 or TRBD2 (5 bases each). The V end was cut by 10 bases, the J end by 0 bases, with 13 bases between. Per germline, CDR1 SNHLY and CDR2 FYNNEI. CDR3 length: 13 amino acids.